A selection of T cell receptor beta chains follows, all from one sample in a study of identical twins. MiXCR, applied by TCRdb to the 5' RACE reads, yields one record per CDR3 protein. The table lists some 900,000 distinct CDR3 sequences, approximately 13% of them singletons. The same sample was also studied in work on yellow fever vaccine responses in identical twins.

The sample taken for sequencing was PBMCs. The receptor source for this set is a woman aged 18-29 years in good health. Both conserved end residues are part of each CDR3. A D gene is named only where the DNA matches it firmly. Part of the rows lack a size; the others show once, few, many or a class for expanded clones.

v_call	d_call	clone_size	j_call	cdr3_nt	cdr3_aa
TRBV29-1	-	many	TRBJ2-7	TGCAGCGTTTTCTACCGCGAGCAGTACTTC	CSVFYREQYF
TRBV4-1	-	-	TRBJ1-3	TGCGCCAGCAGCCAAGAAGTCCGGACATCTGGAAACACCATATATTTT	CASSQEVRTSGNTIYF
TRBV19	TRBD2	-	TRBJ2-2	TGTGCCAGCCGGACTAGCGGGGGACGGAACACCGGGGAGCTGTTTTTT	CASRTSGGRNTGELFF
TRBV6-5	TRBD2	few	TRBJ2-3	TGTGCCAGCAGTTACGGGGGACTAGCAGGTGATACGCAGTATTTT	CASSYGGLAGDTQYF
TRBV9	TRBD2	few	TRBJ2-1	TGTGCCAGCAGCGCCGGAATGCTAGCGGACTCCTACAATGAGCAGTTCTTC	CASSAGMLADSYNEQFF
TRBV6-1	-	many	TRBJ1-1	TGTGCCAGCAGTCGGGGCCTTGAAGCTTTCTTT	CASSRGLEAFF
TRBV7-8	-	many	TRBJ1-1	TGTGCCAGCAGCTTAGCTTTGGCCACTGAAGCTTTCTTT	CASSLALATEAFF
TRBV7-8	-	few	TRBJ1-5	TGTGCCAGCAGTGTGGGGCTTCAGCCCCAGCATTTT	CASSVGLQPQHF
TRBV2	-	-	TRBJ1-2	TGTGCCAGCAGTGAAGGGGTCCGTGGTGGCTACACCTTC	CASSEGVRGGYTF
TRBV5-1	-	few	TRBJ2-1	TGCGCCAGCCGGGGGAGTGATGAGCAGTTCTTC	CASRGSDEQFF
TRBV7-3	-	many	TRBJ2-1	TGTGCCAGCAGCTTAAGGGGTGAGGGGAGCTCCTACAATGAGCAGTTCTTC	CASSLRGEGSSYNEQFF
TRBV5-1	-	-	TRBJ2-7	TGCGCCAGCAGCCACGGACTCGAACGAACCTACGAGCAGTACTTC	CASSHGLERTYEQYF
TRBV6-5	-	many	TRBJ2-5	TGTGCCAGCAGTTACTTTCTGAAACACCAAGAGACCCAGTACTTC	CASSYFLKHQETQYF
TRBV20-1	TRBD2	-	TRBJ2-5	TGCAGTGCTAGAGACCCAGTGGGGAGGGAAGAGACCCAGTACTTC	CSARDPVGREETQYF
TRBV4-2	-	few	TRBJ2-2	TGTGCCAGCAGCCAAGATGAGGAGCCCGGGGAGCTGTTTTTT	CASSQDEEPGELFF
TRBV7-3	-	few	TRBJ2-1	TGTGCCAGCAGCTTAGGGGTAATGCAGTTCTTC	CASSLGVMQFF
TRBV10-3	-	-	TRBJ2-5	TGTGCCATCGCCCGGGCCAGCCAAGAGACCCAGTACTTC	CAIARASQETQYF
TRBV2	-	-	TRBJ1-5	TGTGCCAGCAGGGCTAGGGCAGGGTCTAATCAGCCCCAGCATTTT	CASRARAGSNQPQHF
TRBV9	-	-	TRBJ2-2	TGTGCCAGCACCATCAATACGCGGGCCGGGGAGCTGTTTTTT	CASTINTRAGELFF
TRBV18	TRBD1	-	TRBJ2-5	TGTGCCAGCTCACCCCCAGGGACAGGGGGTTTGGAGACCCAGTACTTC	CASSPPGTGGLETQYF
TRBV14	-	many	TRBJ1-1	TGTGCCAGCAGCCCCCAGGACACTGAAGCTTTCTTT	CASSPQDTEAFF
TRBV5-1	TRBD2	-	TRBJ2-1	TGCGCCAGCAGCCTGACTAGCGGCGCCTTTAATGAGCAGTTCTTC	CASSLTSGAFNEQFF
TRBV4-1	TRBD1	-	TRBJ2-1	TGCGCCAGCAGCCAAGTACCGGGACAGGGGGTCAACAATGAGCAGTTCTTC	CASSQVPGQGVNNEQFF
TRBV7-9	TRBD2	-	TRBJ2-4	TGTGCCAGCAGCTTTAAGCGGGACCTAGCCAAAAACATTCAGTACTTC	CASSFKRDLAKNIQYF
TRBV12-3/TRBV12-4	-	many	TRBJ2-6	TGTGCCAGCAGTTTAGCTGGGACCTCTGGGGCCAACGTCCTGACTTTC	CASSLAGTSGANVLTF
TRBV12-1	-	-	TRBJ2-1	TGTGCCAGCAGCCCTGGGCACCTCTCCTACAATGAGCAGTTCTTC	CASSPGHLSYNEQFF
TRBV18	-	many	TRBJ2-3	TGTGCCAGCTCACCTGGTTACCCAGATACGCAGTATTTT	CASSPGYPDTQYF
TRBV20-1	-	few	TRBJ1-1	TGCAGTGCTAGCATTGACAGTTACCGTATGAACACTGAAGCTTTCTTT	CSASIDSYRMNTEAFF
TRBV11-2	-	-	TRBJ2-2	TGTGCCAGCAGCCCCTACAGGACCGGGGAGCTGTTTTTT	CASSPYRTGELFF
TRBV29-1	-	-	TRBJ1-5	TGCAGCGTTGGGGAAGCAGGGAACAATCAGCCCCAGCATTTT	CSVGEAGNNQPQHF
TRBV7-8	-	few	TRBJ1-5	TGTGCCAGCAGCTTATATGAGGGGAATCAGCCCCAGCATTTT	CASSLYEGNQPQHF
TRBV20-1	TRBD1	-	TRBJ2-1	TGCAGTGCTAGGGACAGGACGGGTGGCAATGAGCAGTTCTTC	CSARDRTGGNEQFF
TRBV4-1	-	few	TRBJ2-7	TGCGCCAGCAGCCACCAGACAGACCAAAAGCAGTACTTC	CASSHQTDQKQYF
TRBV10-2	-	-	TRBJ2-5	TGCGCCAACTTACATCGACAGGGAGGCACGGAGACCCAGTACTTC	CANLHRQGGTETQYF
TRBV20-1	TRBD1	-	TRBJ2-3	TGCAGTGCTTCGAGCCGGGACAGGGGTGTGGAAGATACGCAGTATTTT	CSASSRDRGVEDTQYF
TRBV20-1	-	-	TRBJ2-6	TGCAGTGCTTGGGCCTCTGGGGCCAACGTCCTGACTTTC	CSAWASGANVLTF
TRBV20-1	TRBD2	many	TRBJ2-1	TGCAGTGCTATCGGGACTAGCGGTAGGGACAATGAGCAGTTCTTC	CSAIGTSGRDNEQFF
TRBV29-1	-	few	TRBJ1-1	TGCAGCGTACTCCGCAGGGTGGATACTGAAGCTTTCTTT	CSVLRRVDTEAFF
TRBV5-6	-	few	TRBJ2-1	TGTGCCAGCAGCTTGGTGGGGTCAATTCAGTTCTTC	CASSLVGSIQFF
TRBV7-2	-	-	TRBJ2-3	TGTGCCAGCAGCACAACAGGGAATACGCAGTATTTT	CASSTTGNTQYF
TRBV5-1	TRBD2	many	TRBJ2-1	TGCGCCAGCAGCTTGGGTAGCGGGGTTCTTTACAATGAGCAGTTCTTC	CASSLGSGVLYNEQFF
TRBV9	TRBD2	many	TRBJ2-3	TGTGCCAGCAGCGTAGGCCTAGCGGATTTCACAGATACGCAGTATTTT	CASSVGLADFTDTQYF
TRBV29-1	-	few	TRBJ2-1	TGCAGCGTTGAACGCTGGCGGGACGCATACAATGAGCAGTTCTTC	CSVERWRDAYNEQFF
TRBV20-1	-	-	TRBJ1-1	TGCAGTGCCCCCGGGGTCCTCTCTGAAGCTTTCTTT	CSAPGVLSEAFF
TRBV7-6	-	many	TRBJ1-3	TGTGCCAGCAGCGGAAAACGGGACGAAGGAAACACCATATATTTT	CASSGKRDEGNTIYF
TRBV5-1	-	few	TRBJ2-3	TGCGCCAGCAGCGCGTCAGGGGAGAGCACAGATACGCAGTATTTT	CASSASGESTDTQYF
TRBV12-3/TRBV12-4	-	-	TRBJ2-1	TGTGCCAGCAGCCTGTGGAGCAGTGAGCAGTTCTTC	CASSLWSSEQFF
TRBV6-1	TRBD1	many	TRBJ2-5	TGTGCCAGCAGTGAACAGGCAGGGGGCTGGATGGAGACCCAGTACTTC	CASSEQAGGWMETQYF
TRBV28	TRBD1	-	TRBJ2-5	TGTGCCAGCAGCTACTGCACAGGGGCTTGCGAGACCCAGTACTTC	CASSYCTGACETQYF